This entry lists 15 T cell receptor beta chains sequenced from one sample in a study of post-analysis software for immune sequencing data. Unique molecular identifiers were built into the TCR beta cDNA libraries. One entry per CDR3 protein results from TCRdb running MiXCR on the PCR reads. The data show about 500,000 distinct CDR3 sequences, roughly 45% seen once. The antigens these receptors bind are not known. Whole-study results and caveats: TRBV5-6, TRBV5-1 and TRBV20-1 belonged to a set of five TRBV segments that were more frequent in patients than controls.

The sample was blood. These receptors all come from a girl aged 5-17 years with multiple sclerosis.

V and J are TRBV7-2 and TRBJ1-1; D gene ambiguous. Germline CDR1 is SGHTA and CDR2 is FQGNSA. With 2 bases removed from V and 7 bases from J, the gap between germline ends came to 8 bases. This CDR3 contains 12 residues. In nucleotides, the CDR3 is TGTGCCAGCAGCTTATTGGACCTTGAAGCTTTCTTT. Amino acid sequence: CASSLLDLEAFF.

The J gene is TRBJ1-2, the V gene TRBV28; D not certain. The CDR3 has 16 amino acids. Germline values: CDR1 MDHEN, CDR2 SYDVKM. Trimming took 4 bases from V and 4 from J, leaving 19 bases between them. The CDR3 here is CASSYPSRTDSYGYTF. The CDR3, as DNA: TGTGCCAGCAGTTACCCTAGTCGGACGGACTCCTATGGCTACACCTTC.

This clonotype was observed a handful of times. This sequence joins TRBV12-3 or TRBV12-4 and TRBJ2-4; D possibly uses TRBD1 or TRBD2 (6 bases each). This CDR3 comprises 13 residues. V was shortened by 7 bases and J by 6 bases, with 13 bases between the two germline ends. The CDR3: CASTKGGTNIQYF. As DNA, the CDR3 is TGTGCCAGCACCAAAGGGGGGACAAACATTCAGTACTTC.

This clonotype has a handful of counts. The gene calls are TRBV7-2 and TRBJ2-3; D unclear. The germline V gene encodes CDR1 SGHTA and CDR2 FQGNSA. V lost 3 bases, J lost 1 base, and 8 bases lay in between. The CDR3 sequence is 14 residues long. The CDR3 here is CASSFGWGTDTQYF. For the CDR3, the DNA is TGTGCCAGCAGCTTCGGTTGGGGCACAGATACGCAGTATTTT.

This chain joins TRBV27 and TRBJ1-5; D gene uncertain. Germline lookup yields CDR1 MNHEY and CDR2 SMNVEV (reference sequence). The V end lost 8 bases, the J end lost 0 bases, and 14 bases lay between the germline ends. The CDR3 is 15 residues long. CDR3 nucleotide sequence: TGTGCCAGCCTGAATCCGACGTTTAGCAATCAGCCCCAGCATTTT. This sequence encodes CASLNPTFSNQPQHF.

This chain joins TRBV15 and TRBJ1-1; D not certain. V lost 1 base, J lost 1 base, and 4 bases lay in between. The germline V gene encodes CDR1 LNHNV and CDR2 YYDKDF (reference sequence). CDR3 size: 13 residues. CDR3 nucleotides: TGTGCCACCAGCAGAGGAGGGAACACTGAAGCTTTCTTT. This gives the protein CATSRGGNTEAFF.

This clonotype was seen more than once but under ten times. J is TRBJ1-2 and V is TRBV7-9; 9 bases agree with TRBD1. The length of the CDR3 is 14 residues. Unmatched junction bases numbered 6, after V lost 5 bases and J lost 5 bases. Per germline, CDR1 SEHNR and CDR2 FQNEAQ (reference sequence). This CDR3 is CASSLPGTGYGYTF. The DNA for the CDR3 is TGTGCCAGCAGCCTCCCCGGGACAGGGTATGGCTACACCTTC. Drawing the rest from reference TRBV7-9 and TRBJ1-2, the complete variable domain is DTGVSQNPRHKITKRGQNVTFRCDPISEHNRLYWYRQTLGQGPEFLTYFQNEAQLEKSRLLSDRFSAERPKGSFSTLEIQRTEQGDSAMYLCASSLPGTGYGYTFGSGTRLTVV.

This clonotype has just a few counts. The chain is built from TRBV27 and TRBJ2-3; D is perhaps TRBD2 (5 bases). V lost 3 bases and J lost 1, with 8 bases in between. This CDR3 is 14 amino acids long. The germline CDR1 and CDR2 sequences are MNHEY and SMNVEV (reference sequence). Here the CDR3 reads CASSFGRGTDTQYF. In DNA, the CDR3 is TGTGCCAGCAGTTTTGGGCGGGGCACAGATACGCAGTATTTT.

This clonotype was seen just once. Being one base from a much bigger clone, this may be a read error. J is TRBJ2-6 and V is TRBV18; 7 positions agree with TRBD1. The germline V gene encodes CDR1 KGHSH and CDR2 LQKENI. The length of the CDR3 is 16 residues. CDR3 region: CASSPRQGAGASVLTF. The CDR3, as DNA: TGTGCCAGCTCACCTCGACAGGGAGCTGGGGCCAGCGTCCTGACTTTC. The full variable domain, rest sourced from reference TRBV18 and TRBJ2-6, is NAGVMQNPRHLVRRRGQEARLRCSPMKGHSHVYWYRQLPEEGLKFMVYLQKENIIDESGMPKERFSAEFPKEGPSILRIQQVVRGDSAAYFCASSPRQGAGASVLTFGAGSRLTVL.

This clonotype was detected only a few times. The rearrangement links TRBV20-1 to TRBJ2-3; 8 bases match TRBD1. The V and J ends lost 5 bases and 3 bases, in that order; junction bases with no gene match: 7. Germline assignment: CDR1 DFQATT and CDR2 SNEGSKA (reference sequence). CDR3 length: 14 residues. The CDR3 bases are TGCAGTGCTCCCCAGGGGGCGAGGACAGATACGCAGTATTTT. Amino acids: CSAPQGARTDTQYF.

The table lists this clonotype with a few counts. The chain links TRBV12-3 or TRBV12-4 to TRBJ2-7; D unclear. Trimming left V 1 base short and J 0 bases short, with 10 bases between. The CDR3 spans 15 residues. The CDR3 DNA follows: TGTGCCAGCAGTTTAGGTTCCCTCATCTCCTACGAGCAGTACTTC. This translates into CASSLGSLISYEQYF.

CDR3 region: CASSPAGTSSNEQFF. CDR3 nucleotides: TGTGCCAGCAGTCCCGCCGGGACTAGCAGCAATGAGCAGTTCTTC. V is TRBV28 and J is TRBJ2-1, with 9 bases fitting TRBD2. J gave up 6 bases and V 5 bases, and 8 bases lay outside the gene matches. This CDR3 is 15 amino acids long. Germline CDR1 and CDR2: MDHEN and SYDVKM.

The chain is built from TRBV20-1 and TRBJ2-1, with a possible D match to TRBD2 (5 bases). Trimming stripped 0 bases from V and 0 bases from J, with 12 bases between. Germline CDR1 is DFQATT and CDR2 is SNEGSKA (reference sequence). This CDR3 has 16 amino acids. CDR3 sequence: CSARDPVGDSYNEQFF. CDR3 in DNA: TGCAGTGCTAGAGATCCTGTGGGAGACTCCTACAATGAGCAGTTCTTC.

J is TRBJ2-2 and V is TRBV10-3, with TRBD1 matching 8 bases. CDR1 is ENHRY and CDR2 is SYGVKD in the germline V gene. The CDR3 extends over 14 amino acids. Unmatched junction bases numbered 7, after V lost 8 bases and J lost 5 bases. The CDR3 spells CAIAGTGQTGELFF. The CDR3 coding sequence is TGTGCCATCGCCGGGACAGGACAGACCGGGGAGCTGTTTTTT.

This clonotype occurred a few times. The rearrangement links TRBV6-5 to TRBJ2-1; D call uncertain. This CDR3 has 14 residues. The germline V gene has CDR1 MNHEY and CDR2 SVGAGI. V dropped 0 bases and J dropped 5 bases, with 8 bases sitting between them. In DNA, the CDR3 is TGTGCCAGCAGTTACTCGACGTCCGACAATGAGCAGTTCTTC. Protein: CASSYSTSDNEQFF.